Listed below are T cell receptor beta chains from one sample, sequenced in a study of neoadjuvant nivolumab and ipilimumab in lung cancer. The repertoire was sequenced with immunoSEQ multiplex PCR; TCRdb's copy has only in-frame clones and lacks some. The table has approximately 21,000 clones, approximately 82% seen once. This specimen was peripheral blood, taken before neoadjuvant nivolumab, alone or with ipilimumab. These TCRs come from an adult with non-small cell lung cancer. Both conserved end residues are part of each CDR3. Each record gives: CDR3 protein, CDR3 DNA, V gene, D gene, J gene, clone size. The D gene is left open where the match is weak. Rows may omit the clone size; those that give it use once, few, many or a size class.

CDR3aa: CASSESISRGKVWINQPQHF; CDR3nt: TGCGCCAGCAGTGAGTCGATTTCCAGGGGAAAGGTTTGGATTAATCAGCCCCAGCATTTT; v_gene: TRBV10-2; d_gene: NA; j_gene: TRBJ1-5; abundance: NA
CDR3aa: CASSLGVTGDEKLFF; CDR3nt: TGTGCCAGCAGCTTAGGGGTAACCGGGGATGAAAAACTGTTTTTT; v_gene: TRBV7-8; d_gene: NA; j_gene: TRBJ1-4; abundance: NA
CDR3aa: CASSTGVPGGYTF; CDR3nt: TGTGCCAGCAGCACAGGGGTGCCGGGCGGCTACACCTTC; v_gene: TRBV2; d_gene: TRBD1; j_gene: TRBJ1-2; abundance: NA
CDR3aa: CASSFGGVSTDTQYF; CDR3nt: TGTGCCAGCAGCTTCGGTGGGGTAAGCACAGATACGCAGTATTTT; v_gene: TRBV11-2; d_gene: NA; j_gene: TRBJ2-3; abundance: NA
CDR3aa: CAISERAGRRVSGYTF; CDR3nt: TGTGCCATCAGCGAACGAGCGGGACGCCGGGTTAGTGGCTACACCTTC; v_gene: TRBV10-3; d_gene: NA; j_gene: TRBJ1-2; abundance: once
CDR3aa: CASSLPSGLSETQYF; CDR3nt: TGTGCCAGCAGTTTACCCAGTGGATTGAGCGAGACCCAGTACTTC; v_gene: TRBV28; d_gene: NA; j_gene: TRBJ2-5; abundance: NA
CDR3aa: CASSPGQFSGANVLTF; CDR3nt: TGTGCCAGCAGCCCGGGACAGTTCTCTGGGGCCAACGTCCTGACTTTC; v_gene: TRBV13; d_gene: TRBD1; j_gene: TRBJ2-6; abundance: NA
CDR3aa: CASSYMGEHTEAFF; CDR3nt: TGTGCCAGCAGTTACATGGGGGAGCACACTGAAGCTTTCTTT; v_gene: TRBV6-5; d_gene: NA; j_gene: TRBJ1-1; abundance: NA
CDR3aa: CASSQDPASGRAF; CDR3nt: TGCGCCAGCAGCCAAGATCCTGCTAGCGGGAGGGCGTTT; v_gene: TRBV4-1; d_gene: TRBD2; j_gene: TRBJ2-3; abundance: few
CDR3aa: CASSEVRGRFYEQYF; CDR3nt: TGTGCCAGCAGTGAAGTTCGAGGGAGGTTCTACGAGCAGTACTTC; v_gene: TRBV6-1; d_gene: NA; j_gene: TRBJ2-7; abundance: NA
CDR3aa: CASSWRLREKLFF; CDR3nt: TGTGCCAGCAGTTGGAGACTCCGAGAAAAACTGTTTTTT; v_gene: TRBV6-5; d_gene: NA; j_gene: TRBJ1-4; abundance: NA
CDR3aa: CASRRTGTREQYF; CDR3nt: TGTGCCAGCAGGAGGACCGGAACGAGAGAGCAGTACTTC; v_gene: TRBV28; d_gene: NA; j_gene: TRBJ2-7; abundance: once
CDR3aa: CASSLEASGNTIYF; CDR3nt: TGCGCCAGCAGCTTGGAAGCCTCTGGAAACACCATATATTTT; v_gene: TRBV5-1; d_gene: NA; j_gene: TRBJ1-3; abundance: NA
CDR3aa: CASSLGQGMNYGYTF; CDR3nt: TGCGCCAGCAGCTTGGGACAGGGAATGAACTATGGCTACACCTTC; v_gene: TRBV5-1; d_gene: TRBD1; j_gene: TRBJ1-2; abundance: NA
CDR3aa: CASSQSGVPEAFF; CDR3nt: TGCGCCAGCAGCCAATCCGGGGTACCTGAAGCTTTCTTT; v_gene: TRBV5-1; d_gene: NA; j_gene: TRBJ1-1; abundance: once
CDR3aa: CASSFRGTGGGETQYF; CDR3nt: TGCGCCAGCAGCTTCCGCGGGACAGGGGGCGGAGAGACCCAGTACTTC; v_gene: TRBV5-1; d_gene: TRBD1; j_gene: TRBJ2-5; abundance: NA
CDR3aa: CASSESPSGNYNEQFF; CDR3nt: TGTGCCAGCAGTGAAAGCCCTAGCGGGAATTACAATGAGCAGTTCTTC; v_gene: TRBV6-1; d_gene: TRBD2; j_gene: TRBJ2-1; abundance: NA
CDR3aa: CASSQDQGRTEAFF; CDR3nt: TGTGCCAGCAGCCAAGATCAGGGTCGGACTGAAGCTTTCTTT; v_gene: TRBV4-2; d_gene: NA; j_gene: TRBJ1-1; abundance: NA
CDR3aa: CASSIFGSTDTQYF; CDR3nt: TGTGCCAGTAGTATCTTCGGGAGCACAGATACGCAGTATTTT; v_gene: TRBV19; d_gene: NA; j_gene: TRBJ2-3; abundance: few
CDR3aa: CASSPEPSVYNEQFF; CDR3nt: TGCGCCAGCAGCCCCGAGCCGAGCGTCTACAATGAGCAGTTCTTC; v_gene: TRBV5-1; d_gene: NA; j_gene: TRBJ2-1; abundance: NA
CDR3aa: CASSPPGSNQPQHF; CDR3nt: TGTGCCAGCTCACCACCGGGTAGCAATCAGCCCCAGCATTTT; v_gene: TRBV18; d_gene: NA; j_gene: TRBJ1-5; abundance: NA
CDR3aa: CASSWGLAGGRGTGELFF; CDR3nt: TGTGCCAGCAGCTGGGGACTAGCGGGAGGTCGTGGCACCGGGGAGCTGTTTTTT; v_gene: TRBV11-2; d_gene: TRBD2; j_gene: TRBJ2-2; abundance: few